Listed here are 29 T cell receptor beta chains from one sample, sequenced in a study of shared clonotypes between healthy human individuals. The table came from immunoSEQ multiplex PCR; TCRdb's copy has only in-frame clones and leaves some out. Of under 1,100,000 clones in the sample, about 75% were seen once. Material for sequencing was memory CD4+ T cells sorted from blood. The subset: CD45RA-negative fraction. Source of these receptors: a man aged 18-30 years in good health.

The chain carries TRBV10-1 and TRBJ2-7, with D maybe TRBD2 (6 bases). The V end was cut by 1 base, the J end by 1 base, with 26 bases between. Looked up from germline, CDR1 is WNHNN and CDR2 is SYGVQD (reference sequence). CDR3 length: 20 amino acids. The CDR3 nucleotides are TGCGCCAGCAGTGAGTTTGGGAGGATAGGCACCCGGAAGTGTTCCTACGAGCAGTACTTC. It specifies CASSEFGRIGTRKCSYEQYF.

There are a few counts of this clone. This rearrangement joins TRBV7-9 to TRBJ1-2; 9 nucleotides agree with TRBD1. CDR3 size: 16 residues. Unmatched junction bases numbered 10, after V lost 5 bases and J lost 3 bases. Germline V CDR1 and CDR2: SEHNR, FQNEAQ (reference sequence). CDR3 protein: CASSPGQGPMDYGYTF. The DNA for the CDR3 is TGTGCCAGCAGCCCGGGACAGGGTCCAATGGACTATGGCTACACCTTC.

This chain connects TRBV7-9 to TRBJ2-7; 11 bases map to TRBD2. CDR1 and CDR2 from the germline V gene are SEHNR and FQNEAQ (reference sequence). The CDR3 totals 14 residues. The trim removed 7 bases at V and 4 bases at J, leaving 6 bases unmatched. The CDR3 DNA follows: TGTGCCAGCACCGTAGCGGGGGGGCCGTACGAGCAGTACTTC. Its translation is CASTVAGGPYEQYF.

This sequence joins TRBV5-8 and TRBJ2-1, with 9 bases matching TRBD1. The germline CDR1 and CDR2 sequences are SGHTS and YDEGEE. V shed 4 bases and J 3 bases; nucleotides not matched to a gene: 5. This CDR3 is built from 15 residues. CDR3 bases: TGTGCCAGCAGCCTGGGACAGGGCCTCTACAATGAGCAGTTCTTC. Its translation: CASSLGQGLYNEQFF.

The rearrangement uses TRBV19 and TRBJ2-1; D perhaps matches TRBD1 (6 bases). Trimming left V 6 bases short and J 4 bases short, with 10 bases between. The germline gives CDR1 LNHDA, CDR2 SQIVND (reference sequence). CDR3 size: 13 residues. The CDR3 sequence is CASRDGQYNEQFF. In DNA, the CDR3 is TGTGCCAGTAGGGACGGACAGTACAATGAGCAGTTCTTC.

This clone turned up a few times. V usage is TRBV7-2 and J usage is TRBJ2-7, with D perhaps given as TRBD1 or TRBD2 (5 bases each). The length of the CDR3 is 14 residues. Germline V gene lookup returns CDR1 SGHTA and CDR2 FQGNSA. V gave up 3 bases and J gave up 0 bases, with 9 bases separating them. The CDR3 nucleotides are TGTGCCAGCAGCTTTGGGGGACCCTCCTACGAGCAGTACTTC. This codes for CASSFGGPSYEQYF. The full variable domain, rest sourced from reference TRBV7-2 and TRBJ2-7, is GAGVSQSPSNKVTEKGKDVELRCDPISGHTALYWYRQSLGQGLEFLIYFQGNSAPDKSGLPSDRFSAERTGGSVSTLTIQRTQQEDSAVYLCASSFGGPSYEQYFGPGTRLTVT.

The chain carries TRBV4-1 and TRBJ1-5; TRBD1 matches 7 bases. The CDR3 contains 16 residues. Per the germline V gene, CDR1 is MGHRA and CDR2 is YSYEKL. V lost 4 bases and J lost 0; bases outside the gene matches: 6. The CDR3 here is CASSPGTDYSNQPQHF. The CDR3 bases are TGCGCCAGCAGCCCTGGGACAGACTATAGCAATCAGCCCCAGCATTTT.

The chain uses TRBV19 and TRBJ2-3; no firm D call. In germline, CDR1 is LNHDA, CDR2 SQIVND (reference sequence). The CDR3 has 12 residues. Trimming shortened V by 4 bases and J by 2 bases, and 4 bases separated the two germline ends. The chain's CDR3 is CASSRLTDTQYF. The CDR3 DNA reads TGTGCCAGTAGTAGGCTCACAGATACGCAGTATTTT. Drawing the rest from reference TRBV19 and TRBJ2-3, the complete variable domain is DGGITQSPKYLFRKEGQNVTLSCEQNLNHDAMYWYRQDPGQGLRLIYYSQIVNDFQKGDIAEGYSVSREKKESFPLTVTSAQKNPTAFYLCASSRLTDTQYFGPGTRLTVL.

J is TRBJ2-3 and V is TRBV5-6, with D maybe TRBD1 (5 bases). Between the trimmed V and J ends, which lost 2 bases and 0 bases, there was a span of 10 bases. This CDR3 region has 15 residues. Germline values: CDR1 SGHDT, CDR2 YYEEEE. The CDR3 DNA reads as TGTGCCAGCAGCTTAAGGGGATATAGCACAGATACGCAGTATTTT. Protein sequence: CASSLRGYSTDTQYF.

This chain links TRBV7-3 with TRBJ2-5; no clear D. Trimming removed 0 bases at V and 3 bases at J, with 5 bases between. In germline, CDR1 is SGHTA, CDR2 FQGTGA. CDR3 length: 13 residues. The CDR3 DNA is TGTGCCAGCAGCTTAACTAGTAAAGAGACCCAGTACTTC. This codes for CASSLTSKETQYF.

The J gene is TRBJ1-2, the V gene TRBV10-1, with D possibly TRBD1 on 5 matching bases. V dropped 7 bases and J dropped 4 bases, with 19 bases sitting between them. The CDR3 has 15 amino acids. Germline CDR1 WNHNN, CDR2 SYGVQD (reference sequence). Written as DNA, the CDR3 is TGCGCCAGCACCGATAAGGGGATCCTGGGCTATGGCTACACCTTC. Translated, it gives CASTDKGILGYGYTF.

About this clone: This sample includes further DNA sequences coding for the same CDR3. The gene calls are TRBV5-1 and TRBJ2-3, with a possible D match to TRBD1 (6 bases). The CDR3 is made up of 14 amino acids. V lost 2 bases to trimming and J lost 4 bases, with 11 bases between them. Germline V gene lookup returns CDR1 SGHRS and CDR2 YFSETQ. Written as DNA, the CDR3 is TGCGCCAGCAGCTTAGGGGGAGTGGCAGATACGCAGTATTTT. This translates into CASSLGGVADTQYF.

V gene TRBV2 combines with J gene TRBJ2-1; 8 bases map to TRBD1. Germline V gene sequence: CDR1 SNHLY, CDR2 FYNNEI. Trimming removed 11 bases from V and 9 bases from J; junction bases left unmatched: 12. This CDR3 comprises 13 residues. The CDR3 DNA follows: TGTGCCTCAGGAGGACAGGGCGCTTCTGAGCAGTTCTTC. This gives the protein CASGGQGASEQFF.

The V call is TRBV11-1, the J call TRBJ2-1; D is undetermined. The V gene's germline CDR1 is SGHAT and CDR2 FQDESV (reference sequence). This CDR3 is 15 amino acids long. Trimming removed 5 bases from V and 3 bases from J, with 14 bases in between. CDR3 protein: CASSDTDLLYNEQFF. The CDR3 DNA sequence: TGTGCCAGCAGCGACACAGATTTACTCTACAATGAGCAGTTCTTC.

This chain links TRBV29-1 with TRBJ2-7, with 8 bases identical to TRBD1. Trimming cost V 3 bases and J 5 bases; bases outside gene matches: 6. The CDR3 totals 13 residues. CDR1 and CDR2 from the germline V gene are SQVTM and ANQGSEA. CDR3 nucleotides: TGCAGCGTTGATTCGGACAGGGTCAACGAGCAGTACTTC. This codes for CSVDSDRVNEQYF.

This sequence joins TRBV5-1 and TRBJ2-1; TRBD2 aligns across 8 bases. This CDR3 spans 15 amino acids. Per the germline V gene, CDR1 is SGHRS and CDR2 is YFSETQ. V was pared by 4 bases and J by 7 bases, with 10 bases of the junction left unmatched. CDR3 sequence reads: CASSRGGQKGNEQFF. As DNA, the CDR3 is TGCGCCAGCAGCCGCGGGGGGCAAAAGGGTAATGAGCAGTTCTTC.

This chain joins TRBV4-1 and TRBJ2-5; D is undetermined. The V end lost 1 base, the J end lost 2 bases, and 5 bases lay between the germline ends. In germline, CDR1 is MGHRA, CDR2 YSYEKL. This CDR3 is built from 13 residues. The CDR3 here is CASSQARQETQYF. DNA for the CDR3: TGCGCCAGCAGCCAAGCTCGGCAAGAGACCCAGTACTTC.

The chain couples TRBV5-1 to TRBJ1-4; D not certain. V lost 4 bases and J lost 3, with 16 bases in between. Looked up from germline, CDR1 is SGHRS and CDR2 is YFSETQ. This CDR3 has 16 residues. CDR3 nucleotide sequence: TGCGCCAGCAGCATCGGACGGAACACGGCTAATGAAAAACTGTTTTTT. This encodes CASSIGRNTANEKLFF.

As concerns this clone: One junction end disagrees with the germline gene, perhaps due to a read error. CDR3 loop: CASSVVGQGRRVF. The DNA of the CDR3 is TGTGCCAGCAGCGTAGTGGGGCAGGGACGGAGGGTCTTC. The chain uses TRBV9 and TRBJ2-1; a possible D gene is TRBD2 (6 bases). Germline V gives CDR1 SGDLS, CDR2 YYNGEE. This CDR3 spans 13 amino acids.

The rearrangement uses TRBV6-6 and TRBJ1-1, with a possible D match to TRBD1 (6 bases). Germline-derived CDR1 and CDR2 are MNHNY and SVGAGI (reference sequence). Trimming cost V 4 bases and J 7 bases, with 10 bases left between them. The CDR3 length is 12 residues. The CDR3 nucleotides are TGTGCCAGCAGTTTCGGACAGCTTGAAGCTTTCTTT. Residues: CASSFGQLEAFF.

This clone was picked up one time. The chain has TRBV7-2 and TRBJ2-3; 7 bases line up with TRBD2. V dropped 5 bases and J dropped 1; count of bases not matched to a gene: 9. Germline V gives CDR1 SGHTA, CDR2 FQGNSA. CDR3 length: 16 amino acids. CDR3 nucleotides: TGTGCCAGCAGCATTACCGGGCTAGCGGGCACAGATACGCAGTATTTT. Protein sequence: CASSITGLAGTDTQYF. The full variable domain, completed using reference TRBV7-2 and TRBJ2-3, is GAGVSQSPSNKVTEKGKDVELRCDPISGHTALYWYRQSLGQGLEFLIYFQGNSAPDKSGLPSDRFSAERTGGSVSTLTIQRTQQEDSAVYLCASSITGLAGTDTQYFGPGTRLTVL.

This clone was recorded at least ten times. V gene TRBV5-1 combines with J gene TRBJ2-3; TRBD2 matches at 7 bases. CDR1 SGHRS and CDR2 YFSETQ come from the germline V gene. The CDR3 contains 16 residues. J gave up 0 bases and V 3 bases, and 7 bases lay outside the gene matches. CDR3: CASSWGRGTSTDTQYF. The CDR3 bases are TGCGCCAGCAGCTGGGGGAGGGGAACTAGCACAGATACGCAGTATTTT.

Written as DNA, the CDR3 is TGCGCCAGCAGCTTGTTAGATTCACTCTCACCCCTCCACTTT. Translated, it gives CASSLLDSLSPLHF. The chain couples TRBV5-1 to TRBJ1-6; unclear D gene. Trimming removed 1 base from V and 10 bases from J, with 12 bases in between. The CDR3 runs 14 residues. CDR1 is SGHRS, CDR2 YFSETQ, per germline.

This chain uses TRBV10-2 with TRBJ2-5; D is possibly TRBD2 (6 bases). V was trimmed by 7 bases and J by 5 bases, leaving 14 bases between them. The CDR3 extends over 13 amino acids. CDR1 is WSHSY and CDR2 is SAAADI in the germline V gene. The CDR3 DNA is TGCGCCAGCAAGGACCCAGGGAGGGAGACCCAGTACTTC. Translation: CASKDPGRETQYF.

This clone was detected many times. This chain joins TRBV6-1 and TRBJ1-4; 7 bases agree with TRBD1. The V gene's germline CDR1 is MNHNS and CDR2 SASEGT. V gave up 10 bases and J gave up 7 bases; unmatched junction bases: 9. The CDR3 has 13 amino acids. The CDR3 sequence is CATRGGKGEKLFF. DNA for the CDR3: TGTGCCACCAGGGGGGGAAAGGGTGAAAAACTGTTTTTT.

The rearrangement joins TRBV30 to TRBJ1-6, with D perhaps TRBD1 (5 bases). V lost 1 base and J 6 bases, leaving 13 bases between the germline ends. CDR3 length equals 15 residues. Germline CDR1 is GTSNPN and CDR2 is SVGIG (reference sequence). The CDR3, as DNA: TGTGCCTGGAGTGGGGAGGGGCGGGGTAATTCACCCCTCCACTTT. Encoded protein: CAWSGEGRGNSPLHF.

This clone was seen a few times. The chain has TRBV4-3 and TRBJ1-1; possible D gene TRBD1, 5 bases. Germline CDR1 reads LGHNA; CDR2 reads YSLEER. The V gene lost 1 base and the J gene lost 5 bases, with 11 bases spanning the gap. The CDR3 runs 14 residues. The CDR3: CASSQGQGWTEAFF. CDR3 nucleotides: TGCGCCAGCAGCCAAGGGCAGGGTTGGACTGAAGCTTTCTTT.

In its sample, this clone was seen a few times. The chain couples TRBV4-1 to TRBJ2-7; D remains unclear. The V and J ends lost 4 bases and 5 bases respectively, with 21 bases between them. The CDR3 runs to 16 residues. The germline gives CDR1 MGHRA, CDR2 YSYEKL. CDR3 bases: TGCGCCAGCAGCCGACCGACGGTCCCCGGAATCAACGAGCAGTACTTC. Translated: CASSRPTVPGINEQYF.

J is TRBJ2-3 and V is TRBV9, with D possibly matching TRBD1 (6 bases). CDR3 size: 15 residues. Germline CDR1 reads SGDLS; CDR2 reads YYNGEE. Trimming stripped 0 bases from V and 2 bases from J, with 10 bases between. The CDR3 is CASSVGNRDTDTQYF. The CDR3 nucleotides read TGTGCCAGCAGCGTAGGTAACAGGGACACAGATACGCAGTATTTT. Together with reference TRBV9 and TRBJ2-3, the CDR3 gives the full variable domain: DSGVTQTPKHLITATGQRVTLRCSPRSGDLSVYWYQQSLDQGLQFLIQYYNGEERAKGNILERFSAQQFPDLHSELNLSSLELGDSALYFCASSVGNRDTDTQYFGPGTRLTVL.